These 2 T cell receptor beta chains were sequenced from one sample in a study of shared clonotypes between healthy human individuals. Sequencing used immunoSEQ multiplex PCR; TCRdb keeps in-frame clones, though not all of them. The data contain roughly 220,000 clones, approximately 65% of them seen just once; the ten biggest clones take up 11%. The sequenced sample was memory CD4+ T cells sorted from blood. Noted subset: CD45RA-negative fraction. The receptors stem from a man aged 30 to 39 in good health.

This rearrangement joins TRBV27 to TRBJ2-1; 7 nucleotides align to TRBD2. The CDR3 is 12 amino acids. V gave up 2 bases and J gave up 10 bases; unmatched junction bases: 2. Germline V CDR1 and CDR2: MNHEY, SMNVEV (reference sequence). The CDR3 DNA reads as TGTGCCAGCAGTTTAATGGGAGGGGAGCAGTTCTTC. Translated, it gives CASSLMGGEQFF.

The chain links TRBV6-5 to TRBJ2-2; D ambiguous. Germline CDR1 and CDR2: MNHEY and SVGAGI. With 0 bases removed from V and 7 bases from J, the gap between germline ends came to 12 bases. CDR3 length: 15 residues. The CDR3 nucleotides are TGTGCCAGCAGTTACTCGTTACAAGGAAACGGGGAGCTGTTTTTT. Residues: CASSYSLQGNGELFF.